This T cell receptor (beta chain) was sequenced in a study of T cells in Graves' hyperthyroidism and ophthalmopathy. Broader study findings: Model predictions of ophthalmopathy came a median approximately 6.8 months before onset.

The PBMCs had their origin in 10 ml of fresh peripheral blood. This clonotype was seen repeatedly, ten times or more. Its antigen is not known. TCR beta CDR3 regions were amplified from RNA transcripts. During a first-round RT-PCR of the TCR CDR3, the HTBI primer set was used. TCRdb recomputed calls from the multiplex PCR reads with MiXCR, one row per CDR3 protein. The sample contains roughly 560,000 distinct CDR3 sequences, approximately 14% of which appear only once. The germline V gene encodes CDR1 MGHRA and CDR2 YSYEKL. After removal of 4 bases from V and 7 bases from J, the junction contained 16 bases not matched to a gene. The CDR3 loop spans 17 amino acids.

The TCR originated in a woman aged 40 to 50 with Graves' ophthalmopathy. The chain combines TRBV4-1 with TRBJ2-7; 10 nucleotides line up with TRBD2. Sequenced: blood. The CDR3 loop reads CASSPPHGGLAAGEQYF. CDR3 in DNA: TGCGCCAGCAGCCCCCCCCACGGAGGACTAGCGGCGGGAGAGCAGTACTTC.